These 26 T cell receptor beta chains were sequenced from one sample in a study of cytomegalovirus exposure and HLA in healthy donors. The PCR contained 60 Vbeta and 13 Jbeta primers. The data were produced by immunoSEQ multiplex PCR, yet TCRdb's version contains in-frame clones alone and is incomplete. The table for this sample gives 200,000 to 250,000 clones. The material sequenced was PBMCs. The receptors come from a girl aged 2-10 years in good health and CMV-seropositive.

The DNA for the CDR3 is TGTGCCAGCAGCTTAAGCCAGGGCCATGAGCAGTTCTTC. Its translation: CASSLSQGHEQFF. This chain connects TRBV7-9 to TRBJ2-1; TRBD1 might be the D (5 bases). Trimming took 2 bases from V and 8 from J, leaving 10 bases between them. The CDR3 has 13 residues. Germline-derived CDR1 and CDR2 are SEHNR and FQNEAQ (reference sequence).

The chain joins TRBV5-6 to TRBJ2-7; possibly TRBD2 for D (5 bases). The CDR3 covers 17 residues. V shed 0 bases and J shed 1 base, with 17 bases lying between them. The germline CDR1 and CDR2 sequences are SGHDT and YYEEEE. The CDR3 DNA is TGTGCCAGCAGCTTGGGGGTCGGGGTTGCGAAGTCCTACGAGCAGTACTTC. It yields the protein CASSLGVGVAKSYEQYF.

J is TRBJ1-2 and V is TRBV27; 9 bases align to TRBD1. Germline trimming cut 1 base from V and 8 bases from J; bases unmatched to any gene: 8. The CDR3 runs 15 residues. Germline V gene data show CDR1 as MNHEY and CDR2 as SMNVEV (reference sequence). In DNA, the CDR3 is TGTGCCAGCAGTTTATGGGGACAGGGAATTGGCGGCTACACCTTC. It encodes CASSLWGQGIGGYTF.

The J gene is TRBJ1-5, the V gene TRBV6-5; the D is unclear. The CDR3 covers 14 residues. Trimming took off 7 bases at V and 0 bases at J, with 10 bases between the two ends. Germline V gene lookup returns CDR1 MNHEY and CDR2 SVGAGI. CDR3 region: CASTSRYSNQPQHF. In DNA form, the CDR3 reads TGTGCCAGCACCAGTCGTTATAGCAATCAGCCCCAGCATTTT.

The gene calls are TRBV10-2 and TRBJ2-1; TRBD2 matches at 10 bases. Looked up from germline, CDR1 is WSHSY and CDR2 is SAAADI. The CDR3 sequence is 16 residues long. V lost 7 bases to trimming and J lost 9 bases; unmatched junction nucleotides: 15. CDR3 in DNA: TGCGCCAGCACGCGAACCCCAGCGGGAGGGCCTCGTGAGCAGTTCTTC. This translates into CASTRTPAGGPREQFF.

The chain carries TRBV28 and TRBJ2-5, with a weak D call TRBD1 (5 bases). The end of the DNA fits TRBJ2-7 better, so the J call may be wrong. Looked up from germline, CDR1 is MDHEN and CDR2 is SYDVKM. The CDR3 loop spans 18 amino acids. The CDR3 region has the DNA TGTGCCAGCAGTCCGATTATAGGACGCACAGGTAGATCCTACGAGCAGTACTTC. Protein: CASSPIIGRTGRSYEQYF.

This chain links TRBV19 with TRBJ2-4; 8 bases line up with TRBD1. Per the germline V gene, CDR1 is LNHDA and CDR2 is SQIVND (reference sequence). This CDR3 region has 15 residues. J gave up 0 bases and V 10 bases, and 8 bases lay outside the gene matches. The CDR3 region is CATTTGDLAKNIQYF. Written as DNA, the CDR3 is TGTGCCACCACGACAGGGGATCTAGCCAAAAACATTCAGTACTTC.

The CDR3 is CASSLEVEANSGANVLTF. The CDR3 nucleotides read TGTGCCAGCAGTTTAGAGGTCGAGGCCAACTCTGGGGCCAACGTCCTGACTTTC. The chain combines TRBV28 with TRBJ2-6; D unresolved. Germline assignment: CDR1 MDHEN and CDR2 SYDVKM. This CDR3 contains 18 residues. V lost 2 bases to trimming and J lost 0 bases, with 14 bases between them. Complete variable domain (other parts from reference TRBV28 and TRBJ2-6): DVKVTQSSRYLVKRTGEKVFLECVQDMDHENMFWYRQDPGLGLRLIYFSYDVKMKEKGDIPEGYSVSREKKERFSLILESASTNQTSMYLCASSLEVEANSGANVLTFGAGSRLTVL.

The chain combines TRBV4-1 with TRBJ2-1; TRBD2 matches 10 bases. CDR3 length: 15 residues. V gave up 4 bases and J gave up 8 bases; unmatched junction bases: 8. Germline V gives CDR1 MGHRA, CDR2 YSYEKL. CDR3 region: CASSPWTGTSDEQFF. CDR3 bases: TGCGCCAGCAGCCCCTGGACTGGGACTAGCGATGAGCAGTTCTTC.

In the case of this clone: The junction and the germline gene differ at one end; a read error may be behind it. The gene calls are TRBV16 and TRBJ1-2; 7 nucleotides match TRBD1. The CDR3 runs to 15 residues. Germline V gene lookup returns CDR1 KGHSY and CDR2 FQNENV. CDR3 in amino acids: CAIGDNRGSLYDYTF. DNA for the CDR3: TGTGCCATCGGCGACAACAGGGGAAGTCTATATGACTACACCTTC.

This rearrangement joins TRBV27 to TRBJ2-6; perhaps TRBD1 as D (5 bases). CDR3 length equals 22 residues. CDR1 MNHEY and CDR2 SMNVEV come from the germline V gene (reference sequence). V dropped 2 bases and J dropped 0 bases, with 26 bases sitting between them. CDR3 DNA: TGTGCCAGCAGTTTAAAGGGGTACCAGGGCAGGTTACTAAGCTCTGGGGCCAACGTCCTGACTTTC. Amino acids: CASSLKGYQGRLLSSGANVLTF.

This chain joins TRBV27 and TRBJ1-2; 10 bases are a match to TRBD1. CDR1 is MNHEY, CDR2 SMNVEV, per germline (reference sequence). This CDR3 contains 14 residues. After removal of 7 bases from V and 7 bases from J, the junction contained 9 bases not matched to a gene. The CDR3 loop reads CASTETGGISGYTF. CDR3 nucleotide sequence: TGTGCCAGCACTGAGACAGGGGGCATTTCTGGCTACACCTTC.

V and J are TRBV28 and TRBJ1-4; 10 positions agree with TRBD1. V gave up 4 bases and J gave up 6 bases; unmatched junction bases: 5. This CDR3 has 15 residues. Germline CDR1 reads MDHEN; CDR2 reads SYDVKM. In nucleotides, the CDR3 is TGTGCCAGCAGTTCCCACGGGACAGGGGATGAAAAACTGTTTTTT. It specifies CASSSHGTGDEKLFF. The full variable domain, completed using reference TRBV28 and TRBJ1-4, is DVKVTQSSRYLVKRTGEKVFLECVQDMDHENMFWYRQDPGLGLRLIYFSYDVKMKEKGDIPEGYSVSREKKERFSLILESASTNQTSMYLCASSSHGTGDEKLFFGSGTQLSVL.

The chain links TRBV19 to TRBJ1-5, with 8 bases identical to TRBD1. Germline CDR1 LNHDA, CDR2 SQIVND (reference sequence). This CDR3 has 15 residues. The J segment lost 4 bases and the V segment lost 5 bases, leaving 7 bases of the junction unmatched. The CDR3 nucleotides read TGTGCCAGTAGTTCACTCCGGACAGGGAATCAGCCCCAGCATTTT. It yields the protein CASSSLRTGNQPQHF.

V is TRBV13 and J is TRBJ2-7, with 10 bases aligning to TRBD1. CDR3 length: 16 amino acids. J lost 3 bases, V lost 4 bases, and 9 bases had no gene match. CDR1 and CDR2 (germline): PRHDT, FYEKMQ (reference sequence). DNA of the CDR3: TGTGCCAGCAGCTCTCACGATCGGACAGGGGGCTACGAGCAGTACTTC. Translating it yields CASSSHDRTGGYEQYF.

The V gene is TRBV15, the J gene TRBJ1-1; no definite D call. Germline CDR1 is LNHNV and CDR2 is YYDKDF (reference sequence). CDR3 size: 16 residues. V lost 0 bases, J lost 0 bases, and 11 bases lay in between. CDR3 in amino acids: CATSREWETMNTEAFF. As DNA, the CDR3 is TGTGCCACCAGCAGAGAGTGGGAGACAATGAACACTGAAGCTTTCTTT.

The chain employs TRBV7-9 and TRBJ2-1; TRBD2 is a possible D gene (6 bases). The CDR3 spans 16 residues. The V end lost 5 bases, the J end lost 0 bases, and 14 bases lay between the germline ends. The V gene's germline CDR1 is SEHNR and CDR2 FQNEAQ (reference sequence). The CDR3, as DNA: TGTGCCAGCAGCCCTTTAGCGGAAAGCTCCTACAATGAGCAGTTCTTC. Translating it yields CASSPLAESSYNEQFF.

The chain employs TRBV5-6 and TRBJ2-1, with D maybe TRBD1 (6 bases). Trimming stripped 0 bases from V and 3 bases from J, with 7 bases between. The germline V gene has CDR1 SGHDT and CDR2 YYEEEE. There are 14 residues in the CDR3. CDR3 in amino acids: CASSLGQDYNEQFF. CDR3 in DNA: TGTGCCAGCAGCTTGGGACAGGACTACAATGAGCAGTTCTTC.

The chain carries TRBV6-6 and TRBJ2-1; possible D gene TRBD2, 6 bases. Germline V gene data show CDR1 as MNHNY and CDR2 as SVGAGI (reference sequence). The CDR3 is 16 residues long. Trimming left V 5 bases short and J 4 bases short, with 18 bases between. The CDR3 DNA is TGTGCCAGCAGTCGCCTTAGCGGAGAGGGGTACAATGAGCAGTTCTTC. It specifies CASSRLSGEGYNEQFF.

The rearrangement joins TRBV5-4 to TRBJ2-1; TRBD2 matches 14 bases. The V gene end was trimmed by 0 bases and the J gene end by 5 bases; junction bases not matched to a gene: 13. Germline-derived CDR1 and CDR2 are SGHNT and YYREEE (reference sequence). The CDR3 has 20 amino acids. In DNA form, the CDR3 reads TGTGCCAGCAGCTTGGACCTAAGGACTAGCGGGAGGAGAGGGGACAATGAGCAGTTCTTC. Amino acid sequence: CASSLDLRTSGRRGDNEQFF.

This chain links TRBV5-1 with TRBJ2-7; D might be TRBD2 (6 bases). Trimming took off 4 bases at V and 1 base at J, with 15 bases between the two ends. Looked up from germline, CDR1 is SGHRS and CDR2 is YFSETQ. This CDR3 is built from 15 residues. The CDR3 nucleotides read TGCGCCAGCAGCCTAGGGGCTAGCGAATCCTACGAGCAGTACTTC. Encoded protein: CASSLGASESYEQYF.

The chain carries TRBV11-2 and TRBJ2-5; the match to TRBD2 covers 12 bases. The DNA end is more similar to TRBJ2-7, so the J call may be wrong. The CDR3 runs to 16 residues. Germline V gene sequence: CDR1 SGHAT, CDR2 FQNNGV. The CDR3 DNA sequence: TGTGCCAGCAGCCTGGCCCTACTAGCGGGAGGCTACGAGCAGTACTTC. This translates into CASSLALLAGGYEQYF.

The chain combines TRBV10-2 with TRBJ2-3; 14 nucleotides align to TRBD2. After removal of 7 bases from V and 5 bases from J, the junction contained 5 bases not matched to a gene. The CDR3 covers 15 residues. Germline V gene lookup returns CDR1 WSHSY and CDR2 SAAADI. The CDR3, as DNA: TGCGCCAGCACGGGACTAGCGGGAGAGGGAGATACGCAGTATTTT. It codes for CASTGLAGEGDTQYF.

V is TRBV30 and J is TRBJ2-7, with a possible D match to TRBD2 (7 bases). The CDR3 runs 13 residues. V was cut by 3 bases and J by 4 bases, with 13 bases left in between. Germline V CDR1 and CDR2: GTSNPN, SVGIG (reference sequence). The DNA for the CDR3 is TGTGCCTGGAGGGGGGGGGCAGGTTACGAGCAGTACTTC. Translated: CAWRGGAGYEQYF.

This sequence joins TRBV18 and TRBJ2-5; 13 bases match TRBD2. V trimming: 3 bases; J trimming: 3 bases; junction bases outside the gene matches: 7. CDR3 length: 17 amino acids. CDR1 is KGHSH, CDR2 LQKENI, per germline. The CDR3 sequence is CASSPPNGLAGEETQYF. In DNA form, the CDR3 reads TGTGCCAGCTCACCCCCCAATGGACTAGCGGGAGAAGAGACCCAGTACTTC.

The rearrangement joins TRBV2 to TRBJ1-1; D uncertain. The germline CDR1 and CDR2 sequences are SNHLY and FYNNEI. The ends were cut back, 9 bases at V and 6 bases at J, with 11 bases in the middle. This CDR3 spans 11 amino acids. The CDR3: CARSSVSEAFF. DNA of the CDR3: TGTGCCAGGAGTTCAGTCTCTGAAGCTTTCTTT.